These 6 T cell receptor beta chains share one sample of origin, sequenced in a study of T-cell reconstitution after alpha-beta-depleted transplantation in children. The TCRbeta library was prepared with unique molecular identifiers. From the PCR reads, TCRdb called clonotypes with MiXCR, one entry per CDR3 protein. The sample carries 500,000 or so distinct CDR3 sequences, roughly 33% recorded once. The input for sequencing was PBMCs from the stem cell graft donor, taken from the stem cell graft. The source of these receptors is a human donor who donated a stem cell graft to a child with aplastic anemia.

This clonotype was seen repeatedly, ten times or more. The CDR3 DNA is TGCAGCGTTGAAGATATTCGAGGCGAACGAACGAACAATGAGCAGTTCTTC. Protein product: CSVEDIRGERTNNEQFF. The chain has TRBV29-1 and TRBJ2-1; D is uncertain. V was cut by 0 bases and J by 5 bases, with 20 bases left in between. The germline V gene encodes CDR1 SQVTM and CDR2 ANQGSEA. The CDR3 extends over 17 amino acids.

There are a few counts of this clonotype. The V gene is TRBV5-1, the J gene TRBJ1-1; TRBD1 might be the D (6 bases). Per the germline V gene, CDR1 is SGHRS and CDR2 is YFSETQ. V lost 0 bases to trimming and J lost 1 base, with 13 bases between them. The CDR3 loop spans 16 amino acids. The CDR3 here is CASSLALGRGNTEAFF. Written as DNA, the CDR3 is TGCGCCAGCAGCTTGGCCTTGGGCAGGGGGAACACTGAAGCTTTCTTT.

V is TRBV5-1 and J is TRBJ2-1, with TRBD2 matching 8 bases. Germline V lookup: CDR1 SGHRS, CDR2 YFSETQ. The CDR3 runs to 15 residues. The ends lost 2 bases at V and 6 bases at J; junction bases unmatched: 7. The DNA of the CDR3 is TGCGCCAGCAGCTTCGGAGCGGGAGCTCTCAATGAGCAGTTCTTC. It specifies CASSFGAGALNEQFF.

This clonotype was recorded a few times. V is TRBV2 and J is TRBJ2-1; 10 nucleotides agree with TRBD1. The CDR3 is 21 residues long. CDR1 and CDR2 (germline): SNHLY, FYNNEI. J was trimmed by 3 bases and V by 3 bases; bases with no gene match: 20. The DNA for the CDR3 is TGTGCCAGCAGTGATACAACCGGGACAGGGGACCGGCGAAGCGTCTACAATGAGCAGTTCTTC. It translates to CASSDTTGTGDRRSVYNEQFF.

This clonotype was detected only a few times. The genes are TRBV5-1 and TRBJ2-2; 7 bases are a match to TRBD1. Per germline, CDR1 SGHRS and CDR2 YFSETQ. The CDR3 covers 17 residues. Trimming removed 5 bases from V and 0 bases from J; junction bases left unmatched: 10. CDR3 in amino acids: CASSPMTGSANTGELFF. In DNA, the CDR3 is TGCGCCAGCAGTCCAATGACAGGGTCCGCGAACACCGGGGAGCTGTTTTTT.

The J gene is TRBJ2-1, the V gene TRBV12-3 or TRBV12-4; D ambiguous. Trimming took off 2 bases at V and 9 bases at J, with 14 bases between the two ends. The length of the CDR3 is 14 residues. The CDR3 nucleotides are TGTGCCAGCAGTTTACGCCGCGAGATTCTTGAGCAGTTCTTC. This gives the protein CASSLRREILEQFF.